This section outlines one TCR beta chain sequence together with its context. Germline loops: CDR1 ENHRY, CDR2 SYGVKD. Losses at the gene ends were 6 bases for V and 5 bases for J; bases not matched to a gene: 13. The CDR3 runs 18 residues. This sample was taken from a study of blood T cell repertoires in COVID-19. Across the whole study: Samples taken during acute and convalescent COVID-19 were collected in the United States, Italy and Spain. Sample material is recorded as cDNA or gDNA derived from T cells, B-cell-depleted T cells, or PBMCs.

In the study's own analysis: For nucleated cells, counts were estimated from reference gene primer amplification. Libraries were prepared by immunoSEQ multiplex PCR; TCRdb keeps only in-frame clonotypes and omits some of them. V, J and clone size derive from that table, while D and trimming were established from the DNA sequence. The repertoire holds some 270,000 clones, roughly 86% seen once, with roughly 8% in the top ten. This chain joins TRBV10-3 and TRBJ2-2, with 12 bases fitting TRBD2. The sample comprised peripheral blood. This sequence was found in a man aged 40-49 years with active or convalescent COVID-19. The CDR3 coding sequence is TGTGCCATCAGCCTTTCTCGGACTAGCGGGAAGGGGACCGGGGAGCTGTTTTTT. The encoded protein is CAISLSRTSGKGTGELFF.